Each of the 8 T cell receptor beta chains below was sequenced from the same sample in a study of cytomegalovirus exposure and HLA in healthy donors. Both 60 Vbeta primers and 13 Jbeta primers went into the PCR. Here immunoSEQ multiplex PCR was the method, and the copy in TCRdb shows in-frame clones only, minus some. The sample shows about 89,000 clones, around 86% of them seen only once. What was sequenced was PBMCs. These receptors originate from a man aged 25 to 40 in good health and CMV-seropositive.

This sequence joins TRBV6-5 and TRBJ1-2, with 7 bases that match TRBD1. The V gene's germline CDR1 is MNHEY and CDR2 SVGAGI. Losses at the gene ends were 0 bases for V and 7 bases for J; bases not matched to a gene: 11. The CDR3 is 16 residues long. CDR3 amino acids: CASSYSGQLHPSGYTF. CDR3 nucleotide sequence: TGTGCCAGCAGTTACTCGGGACAGCTCCACCCGTCTGGCTACACCTTC.

The chain carries TRBV2 and TRBJ2-2; 9 bases agree with TRBD2. CDR3 length equals 17 residues. Trimming took 2 bases from V and 3 from J; bases not matched to a gene: 7. In germline, CDR1 is SNHLY, CDR2 FYNNEI. The CDR3, as DNA: TGTGCCAGCAGTGAAAATGGGGCGGGAGGGTACACCGGGGAGCTGTTTTTT. It is translated as CASSENGAGGYTGELFF.

This chain links TRBV2 with TRBJ2-2; TRBD1 aligns across 7 bases. The V and J ends lost 7 bases and 7 bases, in that order; junction bases with no gene match: 12. Germline assignment: CDR1 SNHLY and CDR2 FYNNEI. The CDR3 consists of 15 residues. The CDR3 bases are TGTGCCAGCATACTCGACAGGGTGGCGGACGGGGAGCTGTTTTTT. Its protein product is CASILDRVADGELFF. Supplemented by reference TRBV2 and TRBJ2-2, the full variable domain reads EPEVTQTPSHQVTQMGQEVILRCVPISNHLYFYWYRQILGQKVEFLVSFYNNEISEKSEIFDDQFSVERPDGSNFTLKIRSTKLEDSAMYFCASILDRVADGELFFGEGSRLTVL.

The genes are TRBV4-1 and TRBJ1-2; tentatively, D is TRBD1 (6 bases). V lost 0 bases, J lost 0 bases, and 11 bases lay in between. The length of the CDR3 is 16 residues. The germline V gene encodes CDR1 MGHRA and CDR2 YSYEKL. The CDR3 loop is CASSQDGGGANYGYTF. The CDR3 DNA reads as TGCGCCAGCAGCCAAGATGGAGGGGGGGCTAACTATGGCTACACCTTC.

This clone was counted only a few times. The chain employs TRBV5-4 and TRBJ2-3; 8 bases map to TRBD2. V was pared by 4 bases and J by 6 bases, with 16 bases of the junction left unmatched. The CDR3 sequence is 17 residues long. Germline lookup yields CDR1 SGHNT and CDR2 YYREEE (reference sequence). DNA of the CDR3: TGTGCCAGCAGCCCCGGGACTAGGTTCATCAGTCAGGATACGCAGTATTTT. The encoded protein is CASSPGTRFISQDTQYF.

The gene calls are TRBV10-1 and TRBJ2-7, with TRBD2 identical over 10 bases. After removal of 6 bases from V and 5 bases from J, the junction contained 10 bases not matched to a gene. This CDR3 comprises 15 residues. Per the germline V gene, CDR1 is WNHNN and CDR2 is SYGVQD (reference sequence). The CDR3 nucleotides read TGCGCCAGCAGCCCCGGGACTAGCGAATCTGACGAGCAGTACTTC. Amino acid sequence: CASSPGTSESDEQYF.

The CDR3 sequence is CASSIRAGGIRGNEQFF. CDR3 sequence (DNA): TGTGCCAGTAGTATTAGGGCGGGAGGGATAAGGGGCAATGAGCAGTTCTTC. J is TRBJ2-1 and V is TRBV19, with 9 nucleotides matching TRBD2. Germline V gene data show CDR1 as LNHDA and CDR2 as SQIVND (reference sequence). Unmatched junction bases numbered 12, after V lost 3 bases and J lost 6 bases. This CDR3 comprises 17 residues.

The chain carries TRBV5-8 and TRBJ2-7, with 8 bases fitting TRBD2. The germline V gene encodes CDR1 SGHTS and CDR2 YDEGEE. The CDR3 loop spans 18 amino acids. Losses at the gene ends were 1 base for V and 0 bases for J; bases not matched to a gene: 12. CDR3 loop: CASSLLVLAETSSYEQYF. The DNA for the CDR3 is TGTGCCAGCAGCTTGTTGGTACTAGCGGAGACAAGCTCCTACGAGCAGTACTTC.